This T cell receptor beta chain comes out of a study of immune heterogeneity within non-small cell lung tumors. Remarks on this clonotype: A single base separates this from a much larger clone, so it may be a read error.

Germline V CDR1 and CDR2: SGHTA, FQGTGA. The CDR3 length is 15 residues. The starting template was genomic DNA from bulk tumor, approximately 620 ng per sample. In surgery, several biopsies were collected from each primary tumor at widely spaced sites. Newly diagnosed with untreated non-small cell lung cancer, the patients underwent curative surgery. Using 32 V and 13 J primers, multiplex PCR amplified TCR beta CDR3. MiXCR, applied by TCRdb to the multiplex PCR reads, yields one record per CDR3 protein. The sample lists approximately 6,000 distinct CDR3 sequences, around 20% occurring once. Source material: lung tumor tissue. This TCR derives from a woman aged 60 to 75 with non-small cell lung cancer. The genes are TRBV7-3 and TRBJ2-5, with 8 bases identical to TRBD2. The CDR3 nucleotides are TGTGCCAGCAGCAAAACCGGGACTAGGTGGGAGAACCAGTACTTC. It encodes CASSKTGTRWENQYF.